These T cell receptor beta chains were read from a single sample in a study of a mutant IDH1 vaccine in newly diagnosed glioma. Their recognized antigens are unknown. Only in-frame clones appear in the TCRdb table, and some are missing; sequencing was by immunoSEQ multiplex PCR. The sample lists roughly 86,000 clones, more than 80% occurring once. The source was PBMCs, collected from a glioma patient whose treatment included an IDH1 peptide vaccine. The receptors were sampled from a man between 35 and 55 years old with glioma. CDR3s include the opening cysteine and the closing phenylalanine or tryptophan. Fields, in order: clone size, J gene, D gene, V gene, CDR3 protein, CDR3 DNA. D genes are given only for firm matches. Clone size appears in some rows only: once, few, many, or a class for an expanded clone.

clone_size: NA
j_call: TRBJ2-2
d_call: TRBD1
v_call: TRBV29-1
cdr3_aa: CSARTGGTGELFF
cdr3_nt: TGCAGCGCCCGGACAGGGGGTACTGGGGAGCTGTTTTTT

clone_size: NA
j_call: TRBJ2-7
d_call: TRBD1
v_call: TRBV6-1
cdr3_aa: CASSESRQGPYEQYF
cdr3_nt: TGTGCCAGCAGTGAATCGAGACAGGGACCTTACGAGCAGTACTTC

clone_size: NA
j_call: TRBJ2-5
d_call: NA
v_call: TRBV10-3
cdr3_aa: CAISERQRETQYF
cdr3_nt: TGTGCCATCAGTGAAAGACAGCGGGAGACCCAGTACTTC

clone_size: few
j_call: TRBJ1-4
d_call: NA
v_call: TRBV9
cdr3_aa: CASSVAGTNEKLFF
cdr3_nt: TGTGCCAGCAGCGTAGCTGGGACTAATGAAAAACTGTTTTTT

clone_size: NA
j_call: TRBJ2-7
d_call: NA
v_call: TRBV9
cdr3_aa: CASSPRGSLHEQYF
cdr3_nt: TGTGCCAGCAGCCCCCGGGGGTCTCTCCATGAGCAGTACTTC

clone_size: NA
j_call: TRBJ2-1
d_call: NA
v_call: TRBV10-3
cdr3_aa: CATRVGATVDEQFF
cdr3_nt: TGTGCCACCAGAGTGGGGGCGACTGTTGATGAGCAGTTCTTC

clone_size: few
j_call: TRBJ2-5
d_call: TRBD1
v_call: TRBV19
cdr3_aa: CASSTGQILEETQYF
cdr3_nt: TGTGCCAGTAGTACGGGACAGATTCTTGAAGAGACCCAGTACTTC

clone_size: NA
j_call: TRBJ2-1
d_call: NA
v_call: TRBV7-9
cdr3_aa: CASSSESSYNEQFF
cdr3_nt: TGTGCCAGCAGCTCGGAGAGCTCCTACAATGAGCAGTTCTTC

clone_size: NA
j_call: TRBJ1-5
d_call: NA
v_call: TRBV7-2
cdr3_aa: CASSPRGGQPQHF
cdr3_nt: TGTGCCAGCAGCCCCCGCGGAGGCCAGCCCCAGCATTTT

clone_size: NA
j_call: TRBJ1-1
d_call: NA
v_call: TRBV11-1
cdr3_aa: CASSLVGGNTEAFF
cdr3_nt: TGTGCCAGCAGCTTAGTCGGAGGGAACACTGAAGCTTTCTTT

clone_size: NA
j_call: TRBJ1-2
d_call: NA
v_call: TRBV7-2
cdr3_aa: CASSLARAGDYGYTF
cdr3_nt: TGTGCCAGCAGCTTAGCCCGAGCAGGGGACTATGGCTACACCTTC

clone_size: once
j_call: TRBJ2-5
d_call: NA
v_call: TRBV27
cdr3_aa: CASSPTPTGLGYGETQYF
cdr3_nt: TGTGCCAGCAGCCCGACCCCGACAGGCCTGGGTTATGGAGAGACCCAGTACTTC

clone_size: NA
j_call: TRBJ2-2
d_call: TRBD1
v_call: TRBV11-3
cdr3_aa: CASSPRGSSNTGELFF
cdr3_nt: TGTGCCAGCAGCCCCAGGGGGAGCTCGAACACCGGGGAGCTGTTTTTT

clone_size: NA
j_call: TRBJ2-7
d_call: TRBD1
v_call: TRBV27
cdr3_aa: CASSLGTGVYEQYF
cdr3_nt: TGTGCCAGCAGTCTCGGGACAGGGGTTTACGAGCAGTACTTC

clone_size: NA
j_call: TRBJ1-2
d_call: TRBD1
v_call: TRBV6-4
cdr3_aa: CASSDRTGPVDGYTF
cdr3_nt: TGTGCCAGCAGTGATCGGACAGGGCCGGTGGATGGCTACACCTTC

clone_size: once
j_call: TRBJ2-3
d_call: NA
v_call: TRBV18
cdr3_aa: CASSAQRQGTDTQYF
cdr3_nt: TGTGCCAGCTCAGCTCAAAGACAGGGCACAGATACGCAGTATTTT

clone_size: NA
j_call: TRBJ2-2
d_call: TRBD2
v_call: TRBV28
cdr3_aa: CASIYTGGLAGGSNTGELFF
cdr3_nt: TGTGCCAGCATCTACACTGGGGGACTAGCGGGAGGCTCGAACACCGGGGAGCTGTTTTTT

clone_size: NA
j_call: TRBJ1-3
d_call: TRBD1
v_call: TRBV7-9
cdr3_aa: CASSLVGTGGNTIYF
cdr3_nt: TGTGCCAGCAGCTTAGTGGGGACAGGTGGAAACACCATATATTTT

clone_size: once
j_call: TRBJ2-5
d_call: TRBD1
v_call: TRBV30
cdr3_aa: CASQGEETQYF
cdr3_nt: TGTGCCTCACAGGGGGAAGAGACCCAGTACTTC

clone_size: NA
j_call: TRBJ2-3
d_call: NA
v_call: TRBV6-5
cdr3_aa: CASSYYRVSTDTQYF
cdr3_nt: TGTGCCAGCAGTTATTACAGGGTGAGCACAGATACGCAGTATTTT

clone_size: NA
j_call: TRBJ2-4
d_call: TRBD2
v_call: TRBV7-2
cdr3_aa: CASSPQTSGRKNIQYF
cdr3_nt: TGTGCCAGCAGCCCCCAGACTAGCGGGAGAAAAAACATTCAGTACTTC

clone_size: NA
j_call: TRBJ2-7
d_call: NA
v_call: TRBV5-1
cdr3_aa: CASSLGGEAYEQYF
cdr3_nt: TGCGCCAGCAGCTTGGGCGGGGAGGCCTACGAGCAGTACTTC

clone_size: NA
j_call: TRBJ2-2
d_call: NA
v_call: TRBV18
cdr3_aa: CASSPRGTRDTGELFF
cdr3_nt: TGTGCCAGCTCACCACGGGGGACGCGGGACACCGGGGAGCTGTTTTTT

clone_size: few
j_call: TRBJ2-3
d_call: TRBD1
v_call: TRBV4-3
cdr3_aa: CASSHTGAGDTQYF
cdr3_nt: TGCGCCAGCAGCCATACAGGGGCGGGAGATACGCAGTATTTT

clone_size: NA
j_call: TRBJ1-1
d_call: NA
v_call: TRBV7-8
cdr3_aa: CASSLGAGVNTEAFF
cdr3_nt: TGTGCCAGCAGCTTAGGAGCTGGGGTGAACACTGAAGCTTTCTTT

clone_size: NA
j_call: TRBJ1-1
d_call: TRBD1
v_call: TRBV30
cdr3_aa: CAWSQGQGNTEAFF
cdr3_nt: TGTGCCTGGAGTCAGGGACAGGGGAACACTGAAGCTTTCTTT

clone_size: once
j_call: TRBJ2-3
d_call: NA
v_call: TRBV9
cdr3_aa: CASRPRALQGTDTQYF
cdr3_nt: TGTGCCAGCAGGCCAAGGGCTCTACAAGGCACAGATACGCAGTATTTT

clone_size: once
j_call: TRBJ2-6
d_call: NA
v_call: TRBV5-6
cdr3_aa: CASSFQSGGANVLTF
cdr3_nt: TGTGCCAGCAGCTTTCAGTCCGGAGGGGCCAACGTCCTGACTTTC

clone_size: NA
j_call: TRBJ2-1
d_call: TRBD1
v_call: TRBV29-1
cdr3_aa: CSVGTGRNEQFF
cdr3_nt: TGCAGCGTCGGGACAGGGAGGAATGAGCAGTTCTTC

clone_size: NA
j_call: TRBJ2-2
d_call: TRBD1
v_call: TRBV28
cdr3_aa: CASSSRTGGTGELFF
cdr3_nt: TGTGCCAGCAGTTCCCGGACAGGGGGCACCGGGGAGCTGTTTTTT

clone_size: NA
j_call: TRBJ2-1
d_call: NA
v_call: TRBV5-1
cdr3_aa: CASSLGGLIQSSYNEQFF
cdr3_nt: TGCGCCAGCAGCTTGGGGGGCCTGATCCAAAGCTCCTACAATGAGCAGTTCTTC

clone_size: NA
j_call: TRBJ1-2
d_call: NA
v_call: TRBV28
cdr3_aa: CASSLLAGPIGYTF
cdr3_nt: TGTGCCAGCAGTTTATTGGCAGGTCCTATCGGCTACACCTTC

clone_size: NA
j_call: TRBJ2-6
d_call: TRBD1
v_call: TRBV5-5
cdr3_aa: CASILSPDRALSGANVLTF
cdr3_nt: TGTGCCAGCATCCTCAGTCCGGACAGGGCCCTCTCTGGGGCCAACGTCCTGACTTTC

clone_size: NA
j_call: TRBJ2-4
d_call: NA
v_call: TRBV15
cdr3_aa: CATSRDRTGLAKNIQYF
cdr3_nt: TGTGCCACCAGCAGAGATCGCACAGGGCTAGCCAAAAACATTCAGTACTTC

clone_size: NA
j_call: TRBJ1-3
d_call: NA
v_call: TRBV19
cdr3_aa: CASSRPVSSGNTIYF
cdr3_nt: TGTGCCAGTAGTAGACCGGTGAGCTCTGGAAACACCATATATTTT

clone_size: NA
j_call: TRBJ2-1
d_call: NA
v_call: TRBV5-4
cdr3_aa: CASTPPGTPSAEQFF
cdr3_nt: TGTGCCAGCACCCCCCCCGGGACGCCTAGCGCTGAGCAGTTCTTC

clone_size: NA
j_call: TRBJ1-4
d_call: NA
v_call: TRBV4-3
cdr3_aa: CASSQGDRVQRGEKLFF
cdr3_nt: TGCGCCAGCAGCCAAGGAGACCGGGTGCAACGGGGTGAAAAACTGTTTTTT

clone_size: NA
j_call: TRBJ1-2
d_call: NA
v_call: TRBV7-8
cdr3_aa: CASSVGDFNGYTF
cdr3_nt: TGTGCCAGCAGCGTCGGGGATTTCAATGGCTACACCTTC

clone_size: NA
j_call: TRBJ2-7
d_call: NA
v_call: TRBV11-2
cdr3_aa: CASTPAREQYF
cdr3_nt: TGTGCCAGCACCCCAGCCCGGGAGCAGTACTTC

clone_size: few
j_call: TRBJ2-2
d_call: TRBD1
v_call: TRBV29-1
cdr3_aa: CSVGRTGVTGELFF
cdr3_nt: TGCAGCGTTGGCAGGACAGGGGTCACCGGGGAGCTGTTTTTT

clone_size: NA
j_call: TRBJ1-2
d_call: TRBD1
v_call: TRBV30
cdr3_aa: CAWRLTGTANFGYTF
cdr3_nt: TGTGCCTGGAGGTTAACCGGGACAGCCAACTTTGGCTACACCTTC

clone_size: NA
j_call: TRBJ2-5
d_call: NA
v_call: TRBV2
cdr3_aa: CASSHPGVGQETQYF
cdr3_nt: TGTGCCAGCAGCCACCCGGGGGTCGGGCAAGAGACCCAGTACTTC

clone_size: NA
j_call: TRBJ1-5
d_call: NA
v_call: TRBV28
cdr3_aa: CASSPTLNDQPQHF
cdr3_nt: TGTGCCAGCAGCCCTACACTGAACGATCAGCCCCAGCATTTT

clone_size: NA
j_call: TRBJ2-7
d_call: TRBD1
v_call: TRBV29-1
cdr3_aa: CSVTGTGSYEQYF
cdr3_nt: TGCAGCGTGACCGGGACAGGGTCCTACGAGCAGTACTTC

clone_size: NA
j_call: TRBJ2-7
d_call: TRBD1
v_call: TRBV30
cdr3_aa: CAWRTGVSIYEQYF
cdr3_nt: TGTGCCTGGAGAACAGGGGTGTCTATCTACGAGCAGTACTTC

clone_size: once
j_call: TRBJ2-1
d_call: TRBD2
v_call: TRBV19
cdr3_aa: CASPDRSPGKREGNEQFF
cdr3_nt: TGTGCCAGCCCAGACCGCTCTCCCGGGAAAAGGGAGGGCAATGAGCAGTTCTTC

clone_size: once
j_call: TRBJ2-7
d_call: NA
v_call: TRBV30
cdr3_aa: CAWTPGLVYEQYF
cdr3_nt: TGTGCCTGGACCCCCGGACTGGTTTACGAGCAGTACTTC

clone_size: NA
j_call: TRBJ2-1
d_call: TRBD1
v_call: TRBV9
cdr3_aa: CASTFTGTDNNEQFF
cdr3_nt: TGTGCCAGCACCTTCACCGGGACAGACAACAATGAGCAGTTCTTC

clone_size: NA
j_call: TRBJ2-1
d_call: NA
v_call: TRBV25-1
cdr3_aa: CASGLGAGYNEQFF
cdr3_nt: TGTGCCAGCGGCTTGGGGGCAGGTTACAATGAGCAGTTCTTC

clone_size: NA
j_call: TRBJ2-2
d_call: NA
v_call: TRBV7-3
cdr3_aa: CASSHSSGVTGELFF
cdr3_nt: TGTGCCAGCAGCCATTCTTCAGGGGTGACCGGGGAGCTGTTTTTT

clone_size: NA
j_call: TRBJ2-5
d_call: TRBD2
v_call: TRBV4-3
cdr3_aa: CASSQGLAGAFKGTQYF
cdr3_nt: TGCGCCAGCAGCCAAGGACTAGCGGGGGCATTCAAAGGGACCCAGTACTTC